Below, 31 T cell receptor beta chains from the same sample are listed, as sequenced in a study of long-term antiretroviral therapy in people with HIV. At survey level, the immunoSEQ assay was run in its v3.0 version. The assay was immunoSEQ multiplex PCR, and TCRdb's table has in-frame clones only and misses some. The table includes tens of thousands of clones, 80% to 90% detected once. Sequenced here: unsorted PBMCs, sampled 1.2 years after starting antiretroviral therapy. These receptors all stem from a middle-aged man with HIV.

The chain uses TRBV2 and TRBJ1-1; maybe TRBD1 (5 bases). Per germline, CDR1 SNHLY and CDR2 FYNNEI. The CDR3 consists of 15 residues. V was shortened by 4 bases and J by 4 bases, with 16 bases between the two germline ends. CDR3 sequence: CASSVGEGPSTEAFF. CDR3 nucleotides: TGTGCCAGCAGTGTAGGGGAGGGTCCGAGCACTGAAGCTTTCTTT. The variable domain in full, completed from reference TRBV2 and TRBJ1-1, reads EPEVTQTPSHQVTQMGQEVILRCVPISNHLYFYWYRQILGQKVEFLVSFYNNEISEKSEIFDDQFSVERPDGSNFTLKIRSTKLEDSAMYFCASSVGEGPSTEAFFGQGTRLTVV.

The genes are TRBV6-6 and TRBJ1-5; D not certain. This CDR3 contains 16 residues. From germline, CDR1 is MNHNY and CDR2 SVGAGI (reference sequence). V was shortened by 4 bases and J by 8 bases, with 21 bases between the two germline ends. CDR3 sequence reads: CASSFTLAPGNEPQHF. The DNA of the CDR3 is TGTGCCAGCAGTTTCACCTTGGCGCCTGGGAATGAGCCCCAGCATTTT.

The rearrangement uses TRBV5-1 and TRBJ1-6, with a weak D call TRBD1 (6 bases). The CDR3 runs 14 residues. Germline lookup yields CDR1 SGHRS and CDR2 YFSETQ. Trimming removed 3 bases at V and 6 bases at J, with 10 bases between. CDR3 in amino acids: CASSSDSRNSPLHF. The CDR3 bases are TGCGCCAGCAGCTCGGACAGCCGTAATTCACCCCTCCACTTT.

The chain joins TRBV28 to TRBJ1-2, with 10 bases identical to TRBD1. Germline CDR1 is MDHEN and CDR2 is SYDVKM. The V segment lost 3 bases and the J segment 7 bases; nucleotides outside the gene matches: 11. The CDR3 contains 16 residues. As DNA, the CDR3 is TGTGCCAGCAGTTTTTACCACCTTGGACAGGGGGGTGGCTACACCTTC. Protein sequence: CASSFYHLGQGGGYTF.

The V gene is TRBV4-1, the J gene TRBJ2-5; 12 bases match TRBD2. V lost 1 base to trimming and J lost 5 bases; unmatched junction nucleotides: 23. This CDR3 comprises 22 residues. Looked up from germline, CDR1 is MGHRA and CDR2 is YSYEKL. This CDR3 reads CASSQGPGLAGSLGGEGETQYF. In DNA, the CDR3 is TGCGCCAGCAGCCAAGGTCCGGGACTAGCGGGTTCCCTGGGAGGTGAGGGCGAGACCCAGTACTTC.

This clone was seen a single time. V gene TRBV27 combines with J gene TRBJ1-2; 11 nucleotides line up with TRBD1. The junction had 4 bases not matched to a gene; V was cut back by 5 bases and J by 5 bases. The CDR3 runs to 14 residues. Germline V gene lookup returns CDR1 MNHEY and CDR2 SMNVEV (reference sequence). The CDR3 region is CASSPGQGAYGYTF. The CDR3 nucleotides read TGTGCCAGCAGTCCCGGACAGGGGGCGTATGGCTACACCTTC.

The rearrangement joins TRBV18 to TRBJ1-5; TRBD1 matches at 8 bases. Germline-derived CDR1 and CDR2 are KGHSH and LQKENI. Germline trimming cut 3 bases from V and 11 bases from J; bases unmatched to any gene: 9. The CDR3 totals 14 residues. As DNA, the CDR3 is TGTGCCAGCTCACCGGACAGGGCCCCGAATGCCCAGCATTTT. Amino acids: CASSPDRAPNAQHF.

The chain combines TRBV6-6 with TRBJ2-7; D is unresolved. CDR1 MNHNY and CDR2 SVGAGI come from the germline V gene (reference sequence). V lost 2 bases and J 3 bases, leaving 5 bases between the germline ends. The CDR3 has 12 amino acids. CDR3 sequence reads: CASSYIVYEQYF. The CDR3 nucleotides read TGTGCCAGCAGTTACATCGTCTACGAGCAGTACTTC.

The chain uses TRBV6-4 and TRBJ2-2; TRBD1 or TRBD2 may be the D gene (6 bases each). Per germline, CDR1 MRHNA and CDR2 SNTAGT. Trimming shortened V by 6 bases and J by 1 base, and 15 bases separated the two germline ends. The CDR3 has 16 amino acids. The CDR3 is CASSRLGGLNTGELFF. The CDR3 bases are TGTGCCAGCAGCCGCCTAGGGGGGCTGAACACCGGGGAGCTGTTTTTT.

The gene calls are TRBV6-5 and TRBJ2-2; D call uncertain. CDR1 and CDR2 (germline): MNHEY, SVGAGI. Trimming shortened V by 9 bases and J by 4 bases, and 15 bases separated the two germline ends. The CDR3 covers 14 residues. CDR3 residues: CASEPLRSTGELFF. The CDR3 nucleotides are TGTGCCAGTGAGCCATTAAGGAGCACCGGGGAGCTGTTTTTT.

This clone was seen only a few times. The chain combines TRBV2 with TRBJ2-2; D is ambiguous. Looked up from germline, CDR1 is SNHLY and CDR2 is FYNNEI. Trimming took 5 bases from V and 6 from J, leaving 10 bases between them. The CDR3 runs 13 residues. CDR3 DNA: TGTGCCAGCAGTTTAGCAAGGTCCGGGGAGCTGTTTTTT. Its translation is CASSLARSGELFF.

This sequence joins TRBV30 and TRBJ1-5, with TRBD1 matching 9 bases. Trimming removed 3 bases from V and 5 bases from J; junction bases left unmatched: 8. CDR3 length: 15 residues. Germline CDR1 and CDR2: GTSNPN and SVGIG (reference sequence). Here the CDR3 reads CAWSPDRGPHQPQHF. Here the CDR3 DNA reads TGTGCCTGGAGCCCGGACAGGGGTCCGCATCAGCCCCAGCATTTT.

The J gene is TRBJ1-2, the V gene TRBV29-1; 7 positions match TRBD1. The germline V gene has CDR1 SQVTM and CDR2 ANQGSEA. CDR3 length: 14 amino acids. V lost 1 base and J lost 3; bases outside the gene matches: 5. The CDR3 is CSVEGTGGHYGYTF. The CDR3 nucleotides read TGCAGCGTTGAAGGGACAGGTGGTCACTATGGCTACACCTTC.

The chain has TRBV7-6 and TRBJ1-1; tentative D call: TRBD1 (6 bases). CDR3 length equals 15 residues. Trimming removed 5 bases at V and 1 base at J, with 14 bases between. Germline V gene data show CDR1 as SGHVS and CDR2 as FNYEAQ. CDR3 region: CASSTRGGENTEAFF. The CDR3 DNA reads TGTGCCAGCAGCACCCGAGGGGGGGAGAACACTGAAGCTTTCTTT.

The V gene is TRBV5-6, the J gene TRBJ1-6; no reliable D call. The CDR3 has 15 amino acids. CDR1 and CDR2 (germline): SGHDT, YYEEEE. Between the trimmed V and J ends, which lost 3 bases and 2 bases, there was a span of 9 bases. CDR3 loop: CASSSSATYNSPLHF. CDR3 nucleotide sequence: TGTGCCAGCAGCTCCTCAGCCACCTATAATTCACCCCTCCACTTT.

CDR3 nucleotides: TGCAGCGTTGAGCCTGAAGCTTTCTTT. Translated: CSVEPEAFF. The rearrangement uses TRBV29-1 and TRBJ1-1; no clear D gene. Trimming took 3 bases from V and 6 from J, leaving 2 bases between them. CDR3 length equals 9 residues. Germline V gene sequence: CDR1 SQVTM, CDR2 ANQGSEA.

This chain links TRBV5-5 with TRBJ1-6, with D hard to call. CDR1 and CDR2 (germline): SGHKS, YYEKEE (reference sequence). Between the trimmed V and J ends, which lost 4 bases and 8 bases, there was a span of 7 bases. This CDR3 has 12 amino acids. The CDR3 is CASSPAYSPLHF. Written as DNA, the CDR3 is TGTGCCAGCAGCCCAGCGTATTCACCCCTCCACTTT.

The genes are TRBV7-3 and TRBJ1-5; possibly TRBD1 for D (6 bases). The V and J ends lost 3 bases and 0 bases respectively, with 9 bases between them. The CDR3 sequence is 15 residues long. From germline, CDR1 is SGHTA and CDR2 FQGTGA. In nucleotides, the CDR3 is TGTGCCAGCAGCTTCACAGGGTCTAGCAATCAGCCCCAGCATTTT. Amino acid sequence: CASSFTGSSNQPQHF.

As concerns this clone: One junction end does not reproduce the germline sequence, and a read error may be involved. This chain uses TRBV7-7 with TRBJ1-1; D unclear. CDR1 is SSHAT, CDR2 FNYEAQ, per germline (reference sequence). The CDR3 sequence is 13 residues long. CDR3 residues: CASSLDLNTEAFF. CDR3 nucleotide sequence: TGTGCTAGCAGCTTAGACTTGAACACTGAAGCTTTCTTT. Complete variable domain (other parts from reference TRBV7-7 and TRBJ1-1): GAGVSQSPRYKVTKRGQDVTLRCDPISSHATLYWYQQALGQGPEFLTYFNYEAQPDKSGLPSDRFSAERPEGSISTLTIQRTEQRDSAMYRCASSLDLNTEAFFGQGTRLTVV.

For the CDR3, the DNA is TGCACCAGCAGCCAATCGCCTAGCGGGGGGTTAAACACCGGGGAGCTGTTTTTT. Its protein is CTSSQSPSGGLNTGELFF. J is TRBJ2-2 and V is TRBV1; TRBD2 is the table's D call, not checked against the DNA. TRBV1 is noted as a pseudogene. The CDR3 loop spans 18 amino acids.

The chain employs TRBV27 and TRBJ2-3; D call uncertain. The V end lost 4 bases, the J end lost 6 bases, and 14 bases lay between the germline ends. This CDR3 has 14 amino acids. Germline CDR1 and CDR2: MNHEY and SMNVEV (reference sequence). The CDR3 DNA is TGTGCCAGCAGTTCTCTGGCGACCCGGGATACGCAGTATTTT. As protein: CASSSLATRDTQYF.

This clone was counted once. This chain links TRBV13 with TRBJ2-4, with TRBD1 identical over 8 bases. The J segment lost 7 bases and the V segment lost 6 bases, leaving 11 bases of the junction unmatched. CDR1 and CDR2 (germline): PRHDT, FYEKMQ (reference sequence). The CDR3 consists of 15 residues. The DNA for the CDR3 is TGTGCCAGCAGTCCAGACAGGGGATTAGGCAACATTCAGTACTTC. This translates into CASSPDRGLGNIQYF.

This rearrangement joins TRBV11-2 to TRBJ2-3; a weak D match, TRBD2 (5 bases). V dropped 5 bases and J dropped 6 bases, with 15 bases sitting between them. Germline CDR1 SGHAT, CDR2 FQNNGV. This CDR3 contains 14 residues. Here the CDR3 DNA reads TGTGCCAGCAGCCGGTCAGCGGTATTGGATACGCAGTATTTT. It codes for CASSRSAVLDTQYF.

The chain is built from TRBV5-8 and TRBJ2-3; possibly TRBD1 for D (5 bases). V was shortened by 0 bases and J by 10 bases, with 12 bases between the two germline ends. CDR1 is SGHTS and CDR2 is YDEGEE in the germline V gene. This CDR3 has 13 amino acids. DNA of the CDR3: TGTGCCAGCAGCTTGGGGCAGGGTCGCGCGCAGTATTTT. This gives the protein CASSLGQGRAQYF.

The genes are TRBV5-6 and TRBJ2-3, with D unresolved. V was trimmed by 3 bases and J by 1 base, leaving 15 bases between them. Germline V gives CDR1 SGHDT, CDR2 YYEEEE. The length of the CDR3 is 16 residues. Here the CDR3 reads CASSSSGPSGTDTQYF. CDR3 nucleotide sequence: TGTGCCAGCAGCTCCTCCGGGCCAAGTGGCACAGATACGCAGTATTTT.

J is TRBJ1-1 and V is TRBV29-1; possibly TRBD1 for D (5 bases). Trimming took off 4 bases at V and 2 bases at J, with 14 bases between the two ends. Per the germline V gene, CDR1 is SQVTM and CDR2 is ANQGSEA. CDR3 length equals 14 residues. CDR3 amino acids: CSVVGVLGNTEAFF. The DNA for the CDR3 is TGCAGCGTTGTAGGGGTACTAGGAAACACTGAAGCTTTCTTT. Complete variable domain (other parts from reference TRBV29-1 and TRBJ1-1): SAVISQKPSRDICQRGTSLTIQCQVDSQVTMMFWYRQQPGQSLTLIATANQGSEATYESGFVIDKFPISRPNLTFSTLTVSNMSPEDSSIYLCSVVGVLGNTEAFFGQGTRLTVV.

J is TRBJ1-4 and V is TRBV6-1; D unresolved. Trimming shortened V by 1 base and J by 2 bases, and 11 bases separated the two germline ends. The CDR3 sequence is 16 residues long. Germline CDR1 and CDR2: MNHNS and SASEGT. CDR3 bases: TGTGCCAGCAGTGAAGTCCTGATGGGGACTAATGAAAAACTGTTTTTT. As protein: CASSEVLMGTNEKLFF.

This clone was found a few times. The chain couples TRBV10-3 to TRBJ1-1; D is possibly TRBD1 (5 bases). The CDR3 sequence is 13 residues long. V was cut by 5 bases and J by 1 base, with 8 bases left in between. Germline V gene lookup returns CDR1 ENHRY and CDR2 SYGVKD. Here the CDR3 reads CAISTGTNTEAFF. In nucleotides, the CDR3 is TGTGCCATCAGTACCGGGACGAACACTGAAGCTTTCTTT.

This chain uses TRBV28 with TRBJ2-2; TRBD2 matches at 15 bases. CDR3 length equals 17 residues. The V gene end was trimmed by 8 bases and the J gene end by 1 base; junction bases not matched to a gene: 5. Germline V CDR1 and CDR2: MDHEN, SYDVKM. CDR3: CASSGLAGGLNTGELFF. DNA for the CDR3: TGTGCCAGCTCGGGACTAGCGGGGGGATTGAACACCGGGGAGCTGTTTTTT.

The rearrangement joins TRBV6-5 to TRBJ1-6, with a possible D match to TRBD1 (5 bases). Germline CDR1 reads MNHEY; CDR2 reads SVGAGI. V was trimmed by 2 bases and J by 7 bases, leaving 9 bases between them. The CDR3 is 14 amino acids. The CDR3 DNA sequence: TGTGCCAGCAGTTACAGGGGCGCCAATTCACCCCTCCACTTT. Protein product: CASSYRGANSPLHF.

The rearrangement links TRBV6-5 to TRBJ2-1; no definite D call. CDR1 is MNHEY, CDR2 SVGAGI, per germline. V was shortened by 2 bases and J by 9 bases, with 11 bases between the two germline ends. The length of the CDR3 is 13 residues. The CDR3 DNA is TGTGCCAGCAGTTACGCGGCCGGTGGTGAGCAGTTCTTC. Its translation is CASSYAAGGEQFF.